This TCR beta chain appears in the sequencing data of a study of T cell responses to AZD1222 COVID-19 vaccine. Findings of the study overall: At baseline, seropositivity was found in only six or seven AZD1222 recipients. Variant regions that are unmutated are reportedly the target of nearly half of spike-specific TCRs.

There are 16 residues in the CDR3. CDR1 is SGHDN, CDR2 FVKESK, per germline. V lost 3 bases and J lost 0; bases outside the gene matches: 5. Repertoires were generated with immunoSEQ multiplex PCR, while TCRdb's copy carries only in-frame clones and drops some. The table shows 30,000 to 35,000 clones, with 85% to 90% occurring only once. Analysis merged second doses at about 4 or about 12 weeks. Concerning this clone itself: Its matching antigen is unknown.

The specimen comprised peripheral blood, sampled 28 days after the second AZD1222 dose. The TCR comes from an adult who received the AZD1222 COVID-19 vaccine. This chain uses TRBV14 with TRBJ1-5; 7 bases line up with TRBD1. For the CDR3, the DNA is TGTGCCAGCAGCCACCCTAACAGGGGTAGCAATCAGCCCCAGCATTTT. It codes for CASSHPNRGSNQPQHF.